Below are 15 T cell receptor beta chains sequenced from a single sample in a study. TCRdb used MiXCR to reprocess the RT-PCR reads, holding one entry per CDR3 protein. This table holds about 700,000 distinct CDR3 sequences, over 12% found once. Material: memory CD4+ T cells from blood. Receptor source: a female donor in good health, serving as a healthy control.

Concerning this clonotype itself: An end of the junction differs from the germline gene, which may be a read error. V is TRBV7-2 and J is TRBJ1-1, with 8 bases fitting TRBD1. There are 14 residues in the CDR3. CDR1 and CDR2 (germline): SGHTA, FQGNSA. CDR3 DNA: TGTGCCAGCAGCTCAACAGGGGGAGGTCAAAGTTGGCTCTTT. Amino acid sequence: CASSSTGGGQSWLF.

The chain employs TRBV12-3 or TRBV12-4 and TRBJ2-7; no clear D gene. V shed 5 bases and J shed 4 bases, with 18 bases lying between them. The CDR3 is 15 amino acids. CDR3 sequence reads: CASSPGRWLGYEQYF. Written as DNA, the CDR3 is TGTGCCAGCAGTCCTGGACGGTGGCTCGGATACGAGCAGTACTTC.

This clonotype has only one observation. The V gene is TRBV2, the J gene TRBJ2-2; D is unclear. The V end was cut by 7 bases, the J end by 2 bases, with 11 bases between. Per germline, CDR1 SNHLY and CDR2 FYNNEI. This CDR3 has 14 residues. The CDR3 DNA is TGTGCCAGCATTGTGACGGCAAACACCGGGGAGCTGTTTTTT. Protein sequence: CASIVTANTGELFF.

This chain joins TRBV28 and TRBJ1-1, with 8 bases fitting TRBD1. Germline CDR1 MDHEN, CDR2 SYDVKM. This CDR3 has 15 residues. Germline trimming cut 4 bases from V and 1 base from J; bases unmatched to any gene: 5. In nucleotides, the CDR3 is TGTGCCAGCAGTTCCGGGACAGGAGGGAACACTGAAGCTTTCTTT. Translated, it gives CASSSGTGGNTEAFF.

There are many counts of this clonotype. V is TRBV20-1 and J is TRBJ2-7; no reliable D call. Trimming shortened V by 0 bases and J by 0 bases, and 9 bases separated the two germline ends. CDR3 length: 14 residues. The V gene's germline CDR1 is DFQATT and CDR2 SNEGSKA (reference sequence). CDR3 in amino acids: CSARDQRSSYEQYF. DNA for the CDR3: TGCAGTGCTAGAGATCAACGGAGCTCCTACGAGCAGTACTTC.

The chain carries TRBV6-1 and TRBJ2-1; maybe TRBD1 (7 bases). V shed 4 bases and J shed 7 bases, with 14 bases lying between them. Germline assignment: CDR1 MNHNS and CDR2 SASEGT. The CDR3 contains 14 residues. The CDR3 coding sequence is TGTGCCAGCAGTGCGGCAGGGGGGTGGAATGAGCAGTTCTTC. It is translated as CASSAAGGWNEQFF.

The genes are TRBV12-3 or TRBV12-4 and TRBJ2-4, with 8 bases identical to TRBD2. The junction had 3 bases not matched to a gene; V was cut back by 5 bases and J by 0 bases. CDR3 size: 15 residues. This CDR3 is CASSRTSGAKNIQYF. CDR3 sequence (DNA): TGTGCCAGCAGTCGCACTAGCGGAGCCAAAAACATTCAGTACTTC.

This clonotype was detected a few times. The chain links TRBV20-1 to TRBJ2-4, with 10 nucleotides matching TRBD2. V lost 5 bases to trimming and J lost 4 bases; unmatched junction nucleotides: 11. Germline V lookup: CDR1 DFQATT, CDR2 SNEGSKA (reference sequence). This CDR3 has 16 residues. The CDR3 nucleotides are TGCAGTGCTCCCATGGGAGCGGGAGGGACTAAAAACATTCAGTACTTC. This encodes CSAPMGAGGTKNIQYF.

This clonotype occurred a few times. The chain has TRBV10-3 and TRBJ2-6; D could derive from TRBD1 or TRBD2 (5 bases each). Germline CDR1 is ENHRY and CDR2 is SYGVKD. This CDR3 has 15 amino acids. The V end was cut by 4 bases, the J end by 0 bases, with 7 bases between. CDR3 amino acids: CAISGGNSGANVLTF. Here the CDR3 DNA reads TGTGCCATCAGTGGGGGGAACTCTGGGGCCAACGTCCTGACTTTC.

This clonotype was observed many times. The rearrangement uses TRBV20-1 and TRBJ2-7; D is perhaps TRBD1 or TRBD2 (6 bases each). CDR1 is DFQATT and CDR2 is SNEGSKA in the germline V gene (reference sequence). Deletions cut 3 bases from V and 2 bases from J, with 17 bases between. CDR3 length: 15 residues. CDR3 sequence (DNA): TGCAGTGCTAGGTTCGGGGGCAAGTGGCCCTACGAGCAGTACTTC. It encodes CSARFGGKWPYEQYF.

This clonotype was seen a few times. The chain joins TRBV15 to TRBJ2-2; D possibly corresponds to TRBD2 (6 bases). The germline V and J ends were trimmed by 1 base and 7 bases, with 16 bases remaining between them. The CDR3 contains 16 residues. Germline assignment: CDR1 LNHNV and CDR2 YYDKDF (reference sequence). DNA of the CDR3: TGTGCCACCAGCAGAGCCGGCGGAGGGCTAGGCGGGGAGCTGTTTTTT. Translated: CATSRAGGGLGGELFF.

This clonotype was recorded a few times. V is TRBV20-1 and J is TRBJ2-7; tentative D call: TRBD2 (6 bases). Trimming removed 5 bases from V and 1 base from J, with 9 bases in between. CDR1 and CDR2 from the germline V gene are DFQATT and SNEGSKA (reference sequence). This CDR3 is 12 amino acids long. In nucleotides, the CDR3 is TGCAGTGCTGAGACTAGATCCTACGAGCAGTACTTC. Translating it yields CSAETRSYEQYF.

The J gene is TRBJ1-5, the V gene TRBV15, with TRBD1 matching 10 bases. The germline gives CDR1 LNHNV, CDR2 YYDKDF (reference sequence). The CDR3 consists of 19 residues. J gave up 2 bases and V 1 base, and 11 bases lay outside the gene matches. The CDR3 loop is CATSRAGQGFSFGNQPQHF. Here the CDR3 DNA reads TGTGCCACCAGCAGAGCGGGACAGGGGTTTTCTTTCGGCAATCAGCCCCAGCATTTT.

This clonotype appeared many times. This chain's CDR3 is CASRGQADTQYF. CDR3 coding DNA: TGTGCCAGCAGAGGACAGGCGGATACGCAGTATTTT. The chain couples TRBV6-2 or TRBV6-3 to TRBJ2-3; 7 bases align to TRBD1. Germline assignment: CDR1 MNHEY and CDR2 SVGEGT. The CDR3 covers 12 residues. Trimming cost V 6 bases and J 6 bases; bases outside gene matches: 3.

This clonotype came up a few times. The chain combines TRBV29-1 with TRBJ1-2; perhaps TRBD1 as D (5 bases). The CDR3 is 11 residues long. The germline CDR1 and CDR2 sequences are SQVTM and ANQGSEA. The CDR3 reads CTIGGLHGYTF. In DNA, the CDR3 is TGCACCATTGGGGGTCTCCATGGCTACACCTTC. Complete variable domain (other parts from reference TRBV29-1 and TRBJ1-2): SAVISQKPSRDICQRGTSLTIQCQVDSQVTMMFWYRQQPGQSLTLIATANQGSEATYESGFVIDKFPISRPNLTFSTLTVSNMSPEDSSIYLCTIGGLHGYTFGSGTRLTVV.